This TCR beta chain was obtained from a study of T-cell memory formation after mild COVID-19. Study in general: Clusters of TCRs were largely donor specific.

Findings and caveats of the study: Memory cells collected pre-infection included some clones that later responded, suggesting cross-reactive memory joined.

This clonotype was found a few times. As yet, its antigen is unknown. TCRdb reprocessed the 5' RACE reads via MiXCR and lists one record per CDR3 protein. The table lists roughly 99,000 distinct CDR3 sequences, about 15% of them singletons. This CDR3 has 14 amino acids. Looked up from germline, CDR1 is SNHLY and CDR2 is FYNNEI. The J segment lost 6 bases and the V segment lost 3 bases, leaving 1 base of the junction unmatched. The sample comprised PBMCs or a T cell subset sorted from them (not recorded which). This receptor was taken from a man between 18 and 35 years old who had mild COVID-19 (a few samples of this study predate the infection). Cell type and time point are not known. This chain joins TRBV2 and TRBJ2-1; 11 bases agree with TRBD2. This CDR3 reads CASSEGTSGNEQFF. CDR3 nucleotide sequence: TGTGCCAGCAGTGAGGGGACTAGCGGCAATGAGCAGTTCTTC. Combining the CDR3 with reference TRBV2 and TRBJ2-1 gives the whole variable domain EPEVTQTPSHQVTQMGQEVILRCVPISNHLYFYWYRQILGQKVEFLVSFYNNEISEKSEIFDDQFSVERPDGSNFTLKIRSTKLEDSAMYFCASSEGTSGNEQFFGPGTRLTVL.